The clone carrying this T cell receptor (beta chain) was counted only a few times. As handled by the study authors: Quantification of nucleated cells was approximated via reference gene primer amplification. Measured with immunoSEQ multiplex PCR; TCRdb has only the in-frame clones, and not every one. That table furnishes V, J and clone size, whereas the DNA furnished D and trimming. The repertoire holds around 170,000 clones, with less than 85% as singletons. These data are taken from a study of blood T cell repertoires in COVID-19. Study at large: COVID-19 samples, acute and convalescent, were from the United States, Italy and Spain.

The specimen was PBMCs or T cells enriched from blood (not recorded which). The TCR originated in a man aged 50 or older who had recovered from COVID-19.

DNA for the CDR3: TGTGCCAGTAGCGGGACAGGGAAACAGCCCCAGCATTTT. Translation gives CASSGTGKQPQHF. The chain is built from TRBV19 and TRBJ1-5; 9 bases are a match to TRBD1. Germline V gene data show CDR1 as LNHDA and CDR2 as SQIVND (reference sequence). With V trimmed by 6 bases and J by 7 bases, 4 bases remained unmatched. The CDR3 is 13 amino acids.